One sample yielded the 29 T cell receptor beta chains listed below, sequenced in a study of technical replicates of blood from several donors. Assay used: immunoSEQ multiplex PCR; TCRdb lists only in-frame clones, some missing. The sample has 95,000 to 100,000 clones, approximately 96% seen once; the top ten hold roughly 0.2%. The sequencing input was T cells isolated from PBMCs. The source of these receptors is a human donor in good health.

This clone was detected only a few times. The V call is TRBV14, the J call TRBJ1-1; unclear D gene. The CDR3 totals 12 residues. Germline values: CDR1 SGHDN, CDR2 FVKESK. Trimming left V 4 bases short and J 8 bases short, with 11 bases between. The CDR3 DNA reads TGTGCCAGCAGCCGTCGAGGGATAGAAGCTTTCTTT. Protein product: CASSRRGIEAFF. Using reference TRBV14 and TRBJ1-1 for the parts outside the CDR3, the full variable domain is EAGVTQFPSHSVIEKGQTVTLRCDPISGHDNLYWYRRVMGKEIKFLLHFVKESKQDESGMPNNRFLAERTGGTYSTLKVQPAELEDSGVYFCASSRRGIEAFFGQGTRLTVV.

The chain is built from TRBV9 and TRBJ1-4; TRBD1 matches at 7 bases. The trim removed 2 bases at V and 4 bases at J, leaving 8 bases unmatched. CDR3 length equals 16 residues. The V gene's germline CDR1 is SGDLS and CDR2 YYNGEE. The CDR3 is CASSVSSGQVNEKLFF. As DNA, the CDR3 is TGTGCCAGCAGCGTTTCCTCTGGACAGGTTAATGAAAAACTGTTTTTT.

The chain links TRBV5-6 to TRBJ2-7; weak D call: TRBD1 (5 bases). The CDR3 extends over 13 amino acids. Germline values: CDR1 SGHDT, CDR2 YYEEEE. V lost 0 bases to trimming and J lost 7 bases, with 11 bases between them. The CDR3 region is CASSLDRWGEQYF. The CDR3 DNA reads as TGTGCCAGCAGCTTGGACAGGTGGGGAGAGCAGTACTTC. The variable domain in full, completed from reference TRBV5-6 and TRBJ2-7, reads DAGVTQSPTHLIKTRGQQVTLRCSPKSGHDTVSWYQQALGQGPQFIFQYYEEEERQRGNFPDRFSGHQFPNYSSELNVNALLLGDSALYLCASSLDRWGEQYFGPGTRLTVT.

The V call is TRBV5-4, the J call TRBJ2-1, with 9 bases lining up with TRBD2. The germline gives CDR1 SGHNT, CDR2 YYREEE (reference sequence). CDR3 length: 17 amino acids. J gave up 8 bases and V 1 base, and 13 bases lay outside the gene matches. CDR3 sequence: CASSLMTGLAVRDEQFF. The DNA for the CDR3 is TGTGCCAGCAGCTTGATGACGGGACTAGCTGTGAGAGATGAGCAGTTCTTC.

The genes are TRBV11-3 and TRBJ2-7; a weak D match, TRBD2 (6 bases). CDR1 SGHNT and CDR2 YENEEA come from the germline V gene. Trimming stripped 0 bases from V and 4 bases from J, with 7 bases between. This CDR3 contains 13 residues. CDR3 protein: CASSLDGGYEQYF. The CDR3 DNA reads as TGTGCCAGCAGCTTAGATGGGGGGTACGAGCAGTACTTC.

The V gene is TRBV6-4, the J gene TRBJ1-5, with D maybe TRBD1 (6 bases). The germline V gene has CDR1 MRHNA and CDR2 SNTAGT. The CDR3 is 16 residues long. Trimming took 3 bases from V and 7 from J, leaving 19 bases between them. The CDR3 sequence: CASSESRDTEAQPQHF. The CDR3 DNA reads as TGTGCCAGCAGTGAAAGCCGGGACACTGAGGCCCAGCCCCAGCATTTT.

This clone was recorded once. The chain recombines TRBV4-1 with TRBJ1-1; the D is unclear. Germline CDR1 and CDR2: MGHRA and YSYEKL. V was shortened by 4 bases and J by 3 bases, with 15 bases between the two germline ends. The CDR3 is 15 residues long. CDR3 nucleotide sequence: TGCGCCAGCAGCCCACACCTATTCGGGGACACTGAAGCTTTCTTT. It is translated as CASSPHLFGDTEAFF.

The count of this clone is one. The chain employs TRBV7-6 and TRBJ2-7; 10 bases agree with TRBD2. Germline lookup yields CDR1 SGHVS and CDR2 FNYEAQ. The CDR3 contains 16 residues. Losses at the gene ends were 6 bases for V and 0 bases for J; bases not matched to a gene: 8. The CDR3 reads CASSSRTSGSSYEQYF. The CDR3 bases are TGTGCCAGCAGTTCCAGGACTAGCGGCAGCTCCTACGAGCAGTACTTC.

The chain recombines TRBV19 with TRBJ1-2; weak D call: TRBD1 (5 bases). Germline V lookup: CDR1 LNHDA, CDR2 SQIVND (reference sequence). The CDR3 consists of 11 residues. The CDR3 sequence: CAGQGGGGYTF. CDR3 nucleotide sequence: TGTGCGGGGCAGGGTGGTGGCGGCTACACCTTC.

This sequence joins TRBV19 and TRBJ2-1, with D uncertain. The V and J ends lost 3 bases and 7 bases respectively, with 7 bases between them. The CDR3 covers 12 residues. CDR1 and CDR2 (germline): LNHDA, SQIVND (reference sequence). The CDR3 DNA reads as TGTGCCAGTAGTATCCTCCGGAATGAGCAGTTCTTC. It encodes CASSILRNEQFF.

The chain combines TRBV19 with TRBJ1-1; D gene uncertain. Germline CDR1 LNHDA, CDR2 SQIVND (reference sequence). The V end was cut by 2 bases, the J end by 6 bases, with 10 bases between. The CDR3 extends over 13 amino acids. The CDR3 nucleotides read TGTGCCAGTAGTATAACGGGAGTCGCTGAAGCTTTCTTT. Amino acids: CASSITGVAEAFF.

The chain joins TRBV5-1 to TRBJ1-1, with a tentative D call TRBD1 (5 bases). V shed 4 bases and J shed 4 bases, with 14 bases lying between them. Germline values: CDR1 SGHRS, CDR2 YFSETQ. This CDR3 has 14 residues. CDR3 residues: CASSLRMGRTEAFF. The CDR3 nucleotides are TGCGCCAGCAGCCTAAGAATGGGGCGCACTGAAGCTTTCTTT. The full variable domain, with the rest looked up from reference TRBV5-1 and TRBJ1-1, is KAGVTQTPRYLIKTRGQQVTLSCSPISGHRSVSWYQQTPGQGLQFLFEYFSETQRNKGNFPGRFSGRQFSNSRSEMNVSTLELGDSALYLCASSLRMGRTEAFFGQGTRLTVV.

This clone was counted once. V is TRBV6-6 and J is TRBJ2-7; TRBD2 matches 12 bases. The CDR3 runs 16 residues. The junction had 14 bases not matched to a gene; V was cut back by 8 bases and J by 6 bases. Looked up from germline, CDR1 is MNHNY and CDR2 is SVGAGI (reference sequence). CDR3 DNA sequence: TGTGCCAGCCGGACTAGCGGGATTCCTAGCGGAGGCGAGCAGTACTTC. This codes for CASRTSGIPSGGEQYF.

This clone was counted a single time. CDR3 bases: TGTGCCAGCAGCTTGGGACAGAATAGCAATCAGCCCCAGCATTTT. Translated, it gives CASSLGQNSNQPQHF. The chain combines TRBV7-9 with TRBJ1-5; 7 nucleotides agree with TRBD1. The CDR3 totals 15 residues. Unmatched junction bases numbered 2, after V lost 3 bases and J lost 0 bases. CDR1 and CDR2 from the germline V gene are SEHNR and FQNEAQ (reference sequence).

The chain employs TRBV2 and TRBJ2-2; 9 bases agree with TRBD1. The CDR3 totals 16 residues. From germline, CDR1 is SNHLY and CDR2 FYNNEI. With 5 bases clipped from V and 4 bases from J, the junction kept 8 bases outside the gene matches. The CDR3 here is CASSPRTGVTTGELFF. The CDR3 DNA follows: TGTGCCAGCAGTCCTCGGACAGGGGTTACCACCGGGGAGCTGTTTTTT.

This chain connects TRBV4-1 to TRBJ2-3, with 8 positions matching TRBD2. Trimming at V came to 1 base and at J to 0 bases, leaving 3 bases not matched to a gene. Germline loops: CDR1 MGHRA, CDR2 YSYEKL. This CDR3 region has 16 residues. CDR3 in DNA: TGCGCCAGCAGCCAAGCCGGCGGGAGGAGCACAGATACGCAGTATTTT. Translating gives CASSQAGGRSTDTQYF.

The chain is built from TRBV30 and TRBJ2-2; 7 nucleotides align to TRBD2. V lost 7 bases to trimming and J lost 5 bases; unmatched junction nucleotides: 10. Germline assignment: CDR1 GTSNPN and CDR2 SVGIG (reference sequence). CDR3 size: 14 residues. CDR3 sequence (DNA): TGTGCCTCATACCCCGGGACTAAAACCGGGGAGCTGTTTTTT. Translation gives CASYPGTKTGELFF.

The chain links TRBV30 to TRBJ1-6; 7 nucleotides line up with TRBD1. J gave up 0 bases and V 0 bases, and 11 bases lay outside the gene matches. CDR3 size: 19 residues. Germline CDR1 and CDR2: GTSNPN and SVGIG (reference sequence). The CDR3 region is CAWSVDRTPRGSYNSPLHF. The CDR3 DNA reads TGTGCCTGGAGTGTGGACAGGACCCCTCGGGGCTCCTATAATTCACCCCTCCACTTT.

The chain joins TRBV6-1 to TRBJ2-3, with 7 bases matching TRBD2. The CDR3 extends over 11 amino acids. With V trimmed by 5 bases and J by 9 bases, 2 bases remained unmatched. Germline V gene data show CDR1 as MNHNS and CDR2 as SASEGT. CDR3 sequence reads: CASSSGRTQYF. In DNA, the CDR3 is TGTGCCAGCAGTTCCGGGAGGACGCAGTATTTT.

This chain connects TRBV28 to TRBJ1-4, with 8 bases fitting TRBD1. This CDR3 spans 18 amino acids. CDR1 is MDHEN and CDR2 is SYDVKM in the germline V gene. V lost 6 bases, J lost 5 bases, and 17 bases stayed unmatched. CDR3 residues: CASSTYSNRDRRNEKLFF. CDR3 nucleotide sequence: TGTGCCAGCAGCACATACTCAAATCGGGACAGGAGAAATGAAAAACTGTTTTTT.

CDR3 nucleotides: TGCGCCAGCAGCCACAAGCAGGGTAGCTCCTACGAGCAGTACTTC. Residues: CASSHKQGSSYEQYF. V and J are TRBV4-1 and TRBJ2-7; possible D gene TRBD1, 5 bases. The CDR3 runs 15 residues. Trimming stripped 3 bases from V and 0 bases from J, with 12 bases between. Germline V CDR1 and CDR2: MGHRA, YSYEKL.

This clone was recorded once. The genes are TRBV5-1 and TRBJ1-2, with 11 bases matching TRBD1. This CDR3 region has 15 residues. Germline V gives CDR1 SGHRS, CDR2 YFSETQ. V lost 2 bases to trimming and J lost 4 bases; unmatched junction nucleotides: 4. The CDR3 DNA follows: TGCGCCAGCAGCTTTGGGACAGGGGGAAGCTATGGCTACACCTTC. As protein: CASSFGTGGSYGYTF.

This rearrangement joins TRBV6-4 to TRBJ1-1; D call uncertain. This CDR3 contains 13 residues. Trimming shortened V by 7 bases and J by 1 base, and 10 bases separated the two germline ends. Germline lookup yields CDR1 MRHNA and CDR2 SNTAGT. This CDR3 reads CASKRDRNTEAFF. CDR3 coding DNA: TGTGCCAGCAAGAGGGATAGGAACACTGAAGCTTTCTTT.

This clone is a singleton in its sample. V and J are TRBV5-1 and TRBJ2-2; 7 bases fit TRBD2. CDR3 size: 17 residues. With 3 bases clipped from V and 1 base from J, the junction kept 9 bases outside the gene matches. The V gene's germline CDR1 is SGHRS and CDR2 YFSETQ. Here the CDR3 reads CASSSQTGLKNTGELFF. Written as DNA, the CDR3 is TGCGCCAGCAGCTCGCAAACGGGACTAAAGAACACCGGGGAGCTGTTTTTT.

V and J are TRBV15 and TRBJ1-4, with TRBD1 matching over 8 bases. Unmatched junction bases numbered 5, after V lost 3 bases and J lost 5 bases. Germline V gene sequence: CDR1 LNHNV, CDR2 YYDKDF (reference sequence). The CDR3 loop spans 15 amino acids. The CDR3 sequence: CATSRPGDRNEKLFF. The CDR3 DNA reads TGTGCCACCAGCAGGCCCGGGGACAGGAATGAAAAACTGTTTTTT. Full variable domain (remainder filled in from reference TRBV15 and TRBJ1-4): DAMVIQNPRYQVTQFGKPVTLSCSQTLNHNVMYWYQQKSSQAPKLLFHYYDKDFNNEADTPDNFQSRRPNTSFCFLDIRSPGLGDTAMYLCATSRPGDRNEKLFFGSGTQLSVL.

This sequence joins TRBV4-1 and TRBJ1-2, with TRBD1 matching 9 bases. The CDR3 is made up of 16 amino acids. The germline gives CDR1 MGHRA, CDR2 YSYEKL. Germline trimming cut 2 bases from V and 7 bases from J; bases unmatched to any gene: 11. CDR3 region: CASSQLPGQGMAGYTF. The CDR3 nucleotides are TGCGCCAGCAGCCAACTCCCGGGACAGGGAATGGCTGGCTACACCTTC.

This clone was seen only once. The V gene is TRBV2, the J gene TRBJ2-1; D gene uncertain. Trimming removed 7 bases from V and 6 bases from J, with 19 bases in between. Germline CDR1 is SNHLY and CDR2 is FYNNEI. This CDR3 region has 15 residues. CDR3 in amino acids: CASKKGSAAINEQFF. DNA for the CDR3: TGTGCCAGCAAGAAAGGCAGCGCTGCGATCAATGAGCAGTTCTTC. Variable domain in full (rest from reference TRBV2 and TRBJ2-1): EPEVTQTPSHQVTQMGQEVILRCVPISNHLYFYWYRQILGQKVEFLVSFYNNEISEKSEIFDDQFSVERPDGSNFTLKIRSTKLEDSAMYFCASKKGSAAINEQFFGPGTRLTVL.

The chain links TRBV7-9 to TRBJ2-5, with 9 bases aligning to TRBD1. The junction had 6 bases not matched to a gene; V was cut back by 3 bases and J by 4 bases. The CDR3 has 15 residues. Germline V gives CDR1 SEHNR, CDR2 FQNEAQ (reference sequence). Here the CDR3 DNA reads TGTGCCAGCAGCTTCATCCGGGACAGGGTAGAGACCCAGTACTTC. Amino acids: CASSFIRDRVETQYF. Supplemented by reference TRBV7-9 and TRBJ2-5, the full variable domain reads DTGVSQNPRHKITKRGQNVTFRCDPISEHNRLYWYRQTLGQGPEFLTYFQNEAQLEKSRLLSDRFSAERPKGSFSTLEIQRTEQGDSAMYLCASSFIRDRVETQYFGPGTRLLVL.

The chain uses TRBV15 and TRBJ2-1, with 7 positions matching TRBD2. CDR3 length: 14 residues. Germline V gene sequence: CDR1 LNHNV, CDR2 YYDKDF (reference sequence). The junction had 4 bases not matched to a gene; V was cut back by 8 bases and J by 0 bases. CDR3 nucleotides: TGTGCCACCGGGGGGGTGAGCTCCTACAATGAGCAGTTCTTC. This translates into CATGGVSSYNEQFF.